This T cell receptor (beta chain) stems from a study of cytomegalovirus exposure and HLA in healthy donors. Regarding the study as a whole: Sequencing probably produced one cluster of sequence variants that were highly shared.

A multiplex PCR was run with 60 Vbeta primers and 13 Jbeta primers. Libraries were prepared by immunoSEQ multiplex PCR; TCRdb keeps only in-frame clonotypes and omits some of them. The data hold under 200,000 clones, with approximately 85% observed a single time. The CDR3 has 13 amino acids. V lost 3 bases, J lost 5 bases, and 1 base stayed unmatched. The germline gives CDR1 MDHEN, CDR2 SYDVKM. This clone showed up just once. Its specificity is not known. Sequencing used PBMCs. This chain uses TRBV28 with TRBJ2-7, with TRBD1 matching 10 bases. This receptor was obtained from a girl aged 2-10 years in good health and CMV-seropositive. CDR3 in DNA: TGTGCCAGCAGTTTGACAGGGGGCAACGAGCAGTACTTC. Translation: CASSLTGGNEQYF.